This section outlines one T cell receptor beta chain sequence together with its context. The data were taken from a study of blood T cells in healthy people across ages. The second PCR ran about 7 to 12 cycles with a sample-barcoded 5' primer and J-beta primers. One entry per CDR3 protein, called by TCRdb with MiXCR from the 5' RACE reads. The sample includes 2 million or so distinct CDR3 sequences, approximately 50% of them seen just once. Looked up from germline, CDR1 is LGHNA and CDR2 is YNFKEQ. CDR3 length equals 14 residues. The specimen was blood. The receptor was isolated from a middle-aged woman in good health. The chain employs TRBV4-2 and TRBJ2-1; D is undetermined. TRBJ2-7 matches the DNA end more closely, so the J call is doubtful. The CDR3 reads CASSPRRYYNEQYF. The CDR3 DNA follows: TGTGCCAGCAGCCCTCGCCGATACTACAATGAGCAGTACTTC.